This TCR beta chain is drawn from a study of beta chain features in type 1 diabetes. Study overall: Over all samples combined, around 110 million sorted cells were examined.

Study results and caveats: In comparison with healthy donors, patients had naive, central memory and Treg TCRB repertoires that appeared more similar.

The sample holds a few counts of this clone. Its antigen is as yet unknown. Reverse transcription of all isolated RNA meant that expressed TCRB transcripts were sequenced. Some clones are missing from TCRdb's copy, which holds only in-frame ones; the method was immunoSEQ multiplex PCR. This table holds about 900,000 clones, under 20% found once. The CDR3 extends over 14 amino acids. CDR1 is KGHSH, CDR2 LQKENI, per germline. Deletions cut 6 bases from V and 0 bases from J, with 12 bases between. The authors sorted CD4+ naive, central memory, regulatory and stem cell-like memory cells via CD45RO/CCR7/CD25/CD127/CD95/CD27.

Sequencing used naive CD4+ T cells from blood. This TCR was sampled from a woman in her late teens or twenties in good health. This sequence joins TRBV18 and TRBJ2-7; a weak D match, TRBD2 (5 bases). CDR3 nucleotide sequence: TGTGCCAGCTCTCAACTGGGGAGCTCCTACGAGCAGTACTTC. It yields the protein CASSQLGSSYEQYF.